One sample yielded the 15 T cell receptor beta chains listed below, sequenced in a study of control samples from healthy donors and cancer patients. Data came from immunoSEQ multiplex PCR; TCRdb stores just in-frame clones and leaves some out. The sample holds around 74,000 clones, 85% to 95% seen once. Sequencing was done on a sample of blood. These receptors all stem from a woman aged 55-75 years in good health.

The chain uses TRBV19 and TRBJ2-2; D is unclear. Per the germline V gene, CDR1 is LNHDA and CDR2 is SQIVND (reference sequence). CDR3 length equals 14 residues. Trimming left V 5 bases short and J 4 bases short, with 11 bases between. CDR3 bases: TGTGCCAGTAGTCCCCTCCGAGGCACCGGGGAGCTGTTTTTT. Translation gives CASSPLRGTGELFF.

The chain couples TRBV27 to TRBJ1-1; tentatively, D is TRBD1 (6 bases). Germline loops: CDR1 MNHEY, CDR2 SMNVEV (reference sequence). Deletions cut 6 bases from V and 4 bases from J, with 9 bases between. The CDR3 has 12 residues. The CDR3 region is CASRGGSTEAFF. The CDR3 nucleotides read TGTGCCAGCAGAGGGGGGAGCACTGAAGCTTTCTTT.

V is TRBV5-5 and J is TRBJ1-2; D gene unclear. Trimming took 0 bases from V and 4 from J, leaving 13 bases between them. CDR3 length: 15 residues. The germline V gene has CDR1 SGHKS and CDR2 YYEKEE (reference sequence). CDR3 nucleotides: TGTGCCAGCAGCTTGGAGGTGAGCTTTTCCTATGGCTACACCTTC. This translates into CASSLEVSFSYGYTF.

The chain combines TRBV7-3 with TRBJ2-5, with TRBD2 matching 11 bases. CDR1 and CDR2 (germline): SGHTA, FQGTGA. CDR3 length: 15 residues. Germline trimming cut 5 bases from V and 6 bases from J; bases unmatched to any gene: 8. In DNA form, the CDR3 reads TGTGCCAGCAGCAGTACTAGCGGGAGAGGGAAGACCCAGTACTTC. Translating it yields CASSSTSGRGKTQYF.

Here the CDR3 reads CAWSVGSSTDTQYF. CDR3 bases: TGTGCCTGGAGTGTGGGGAGTAGCACAGATACGCAGTATTTT. The rearrangement links TRBV30 to TRBJ2-3; D is perhaps TRBD2 (5 bases). This CDR3 is 14 amino acids long. Germline V gene data show CDR1 as GTSNPN and CDR2 as SVGIG (reference sequence). The V and J ends lost 0 bases and 0 bases respectively, with 7 bases between them.

V gene TRBV6-1 combines with J gene TRBJ1-2; D ambiguous. CDR1 is MNHNS, CDR2 SASEGT, per germline. The V and J ends lost 2 bases and 0 bases respectively, with 10 bases between them. The CDR3 consists of 15 residues. Written as DNA, the CDR3 is TGTGCCAGCAGTGAAAAAACAGAAGCTAACTATGGCTACACCTTC. Translated, it gives CASSEKTEANYGYTF.

The J gene is TRBJ1-1, the V gene TRBV12-3 or TRBV12-4, with D hard to call. This CDR3 has 11 residues. The germline V and J ends were trimmed by 3 bases and 8 bases, with 7 bases remaining between them. CDR3 nucleotides: TGTGCCAGCAGTTTTGGGCAAGAAGCTTTCTTT. Protein sequence: CASSFGQEAFF.

This chain connects TRBV25-1 to TRBJ2-7, with 8 bases matching TRBD1. From germline, CDR1 is MGHDK and CDR2 SYGVNS. The CDR3 runs 15 residues. The J segment lost 2 bases and the V segment lost 0 bases, leaving 3 bases of the junction unmatched. CDR3 loop: CASSEYLQGAYEQYF. The CDR3, as DNA: TGTGCCAGCAGTGAATATCTACAGGGGGCCTACGAGCAGTACTTC.

Remarks on this clone: Relative to the germline gene, one junction end is altered; a read error may explain this. The chain recombines TRBV30 with TRBJ2-1; 10 bases are a match to TRBD2. Germline CDR1 and CDR2: GTSNPN and SVGIG (reference sequence). The CDR3 contains 15 residues. CDR3 sequence: CAWGVGLAVYNEQFF. The CDR3 coding sequence is TGTGCCTGGGGTGTTGGACTAGCGGTATACAATGAGCAGTTCTTC.

This chain connects TRBV30 to TRBJ2-4, with TRBD2 matching 7 bases. CDR1 is GTSNPN and CDR2 is SVGIG in the germline V gene (reference sequence). The CDR3 runs 16 residues. V shed 0 bases, J shed 3 bases, and the junction held 8 bases outside the gene matches. For the CDR3, the DNA is TGTGCCTGGAGTGTAGGAGCGGGGCGGGGCAAAAACATTCAGTACTTC. Translated: CAWSVGAGRGKNIQYF.

The V call is TRBV5-8, the J call TRBJ2-1, with 8 nucleotides matching TRBD2. Germline lookup yields CDR1 SGHTS and CDR2 YDEGEE. The J segment lost 15 bases and the V segment lost 4 bases, leaving 12 bases of the junction unmatched. There are 13 residues in the CDR3. CDR3 amino acids: CASSQPPGGPGFF. CDR3 DNA: TGTGCCAGCAGCCAACCCCCGGGGGGGCCTGGGTTCTTC.

The chain recombines TRBV7-2 with TRBJ1-6, with D unclear. The CDR3 sequence is 14 residues long. The V gene's germline CDR1 is SGHTA and CDR2 FQGNSA. Trimming left V 3 bases short and J 8 bases short, with 11 bases between. The CDR3 nucleotides are TGTGCCAGCAGCTTGGGAGCTAACTATTCACCCCTCCACTTT. Translated, it gives CASSLGANYSPLHF.

This clone was observed a few times. The V call is TRBV6-6, the J call TRBJ2-7, with TRBD2 matching over 11 bases. J lost 5 bases, V lost 5 bases, and 8 bases had no gene match. The CDR3 sequence is 15 residues long. Germline CDR1 is MNHNY and CDR2 is SVGAGI (reference sequence). The CDR3 is CASSTTSGSTNEQYF. The CDR3 DNA reads as TGTGCCAGCAGTACCACTAGCGGGAGTACCAACGAGCAGTACTTC.

The chain employs TRBV29-1 and TRBJ2-5; TRBD2 matches 8 bases. The trim removed 4 bases at V and 2 bases at J, leaving 3 bases unmatched. Looked up from germline, CDR1 is SQVTM and CDR2 is ANQGSEA. This CDR3 spans 13 amino acids. The CDR3 sequence: CSVGTSLQETQYF. The CDR3 DNA sequence: TGCAGCGTTGGGACTAGCCTTCAAGAGACCCAGTACTTC.

V usage is TRBV20-1 and J usage is TRBJ2-1, with a weak D call TRBD2 (5 bases). V dropped 6 bases and J dropped 8 bases, with 17 bases sitting between them. The CDR3 loop spans 13 amino acids. Germline V CDR1 and CDR2: DFQATT, SNEGSKA (reference sequence). The CDR3 nucleotides are TGCAGTGCGAGTTCCCTAGCTCAGGATGAGCAGTTCTTC. This sequence encodes CSASSLAQDEQFF.